This T cell receptor beta chain comes out of a study of shared T cell receptors in the human thymus. The protocol was immunoSEQ multiplex PCR, while the TCRdb copy is restricted to in-frame clones and leaves out a portion. The sample yields 700,000 to 750,000 clones, approximately 85% seen once. V gave up 4 bases and J gave up 9 bases, with 19 bases separating them. CDR1 and CDR2 from the germline V gene are SQVTM and ANQGSEA. The CDR3 loop spans 13 amino acids. This sample was shared with a second study, whose subject was human thymus T cells. From that paper: Corrective cardiac surgery supplied the resected thymus tissue.

The rearrangement links TRBV29-1 to TRBJ2-7, with a possible D match to TRBD1 (6 bases). Material for sequencing was thymocytes. This receptor was taken from a girl in the first two years of life with a congenital heart defect. The CDR3 sequence: CSVGTAHTSGQYF. CDR3 in DNA: TGCAGCGTTGGGACAGCCCACACCTCCGGGCAGTACTTC.